The 15 T cell receptor beta chains presented below share a single source sample, sequenced in a study of blood T cell repertoires in COVID-19. Generated by immunoSEQ multiplex PCR, the TCRdb table keeps only in-frame clones and is missing some. The data contain some 200,000 clones, about nine tenths of them singletons. The specimen was PBMCs or T cells enriched from blood (not recorded which). These receptors came from a man younger than 35 with acute COVID-19.

The chain uses TRBV3-1 (or the pseudogene TRBV3-2) and TRBJ2-7, with 12 bases identical to TRBD2. Trimming cost V 1 base and J 4 bases; bases outside gene matches: 5. Germline values: CDR1 LGHDT, CDR2 YNNKEL (reference sequence). CDR3 size: 16 residues. CDR3 bases: TGTGCCAGCAGCCAAGGACTAGCGGGAGCCCCATACGAGCAGTACTTC. The encoded protein is CASSQGLAGAPYEQYF.

V and J are TRBV6-2 or TRBV6-3 and TRBJ2-7; D might be TRBD1 (6 bases). The germline gives CDR1 MNHEY, CDR2 SVGEGT. The V and J ends lost 10 bases and 3 bases respectively, with 13 bases between them. The CDR3 spans 12 residues. The CDR3 protein is CATSRDNYEQYF. In DNA, the CDR3 is TGTGCCACCAGCCGGGACAACTACGAGCAGTACTTC.

This chain joins TRBV7-9 and TRBJ2-1, with 13 bases that match TRBD2. J lost 0 bases, V lost 5 bases, and 7 bases had no gene match. Germline assignment: CDR1 SEHNR and CDR2 FQNEAQ (reference sequence). The CDR3 covers 18 residues. CDR3 bases: TGTGCCAGCAGCCACGGACTAGCGGGAGTCTCCTCCTACAATGAGCAGTTCTTC. Its translation is CASSHGLAGVSSYNEQFF.

The chain carries TRBV28 and TRBJ2-7; 9 nucleotides align to TRBD1. There are 17 residues in the CDR3. CDR1 and CDR2 (germline): MDHEN, SYDVKM. V was pared by 1 base and J by 6 bases, with 13 bases of the junction left unmatched. In DNA form, the CDR3 reads TGTGCCAGCAGTTTATTCCCACCGGGACAGGGAGTAAGCGAGCAGTACTTC. This sequence encodes CASSLFPPGQGVSEQYF.

Only a few counts were recorded for this clone. The chain joins TRBV27 to TRBJ2-1, with D perhaps TRBD1 (5 bases). The CDR3 contains 14 residues. Germline V lookup: CDR1 MNHEY, CDR2 SMNVEV (reference sequence). V dropped 0 bases and J dropped 5 bases, with 8 bases sitting between them. CDR3 loop: CASSLSGPHNEQFF. Written as DNA, the CDR3 is TGTGCCAGCAGTTTATCGGGGCCCCACAATGAGCAGTTCTTC.

V gene TRBV5-5 combines with J gene TRBJ1-2; TRBD1 agrees at 12 bases. V was pared by 2 bases and J by 4 bases, with 12 bases of the junction left unmatched. Germline V gives CDR1 SGHKS, CDR2 YYEKEE (reference sequence). This CDR3 comprises 18 residues. The CDR3 is CASSLAPTGTGGLYGYTF. The CDR3 region has the DNA TGTGCCAGCAGCTTAGCTCCTACCGGGACAGGGGGCCTCTATGGCTACACCTTC.

The chain employs TRBV5-4 and TRBJ1-4; maybe TRBD1 (5 bases). Trimming took off 0 bases at V and 6 bases at J, with 9 bases between the two ends. From germline, CDR1 is SGHNT and CDR2 YYREEE (reference sequence). The CDR3 sequence is 14 residues long. In nucleotides, the CDR3 is TGTGCCAGCAGCTTGGTGGGGGGTGATGAAAAACTGTTTTTT. Translating it yields CASSLVGGDEKLFF.

The V call is TRBV29-1, the J call TRBJ1-5; 7 positions match TRBD1. Germline-derived CDR1 and CDR2 are SQVTM and ANQGSEA. The CDR3 extends over 14 amino acids. V lost 4 bases to trimming and J lost 3 bases; unmatched junction nucleotides: 6. CDR3 protein: CSVVGGGPNQPQHF. CDR3 sequence (DNA): TGCAGCGTTGTAGGAGGGGGCCCCAATCAGCCCCAGCATTTT. The whole variable domain, remainder taken from reference TRBV29-1 and TRBJ1-5, is SAVISQKPSRDICQRGTSLTIQCQVDSQVTMMFWYRQQPGQSLTLIATANQGSEATYESGFVIDKFPISRPNLTFSTLTVSNMSPEDSSIYLCSVVGGGPNQPQHFGDGTRLSIL.

This clone was counted once. The chain links TRBV19 to TRBJ2-5; 8 bases match TRBD2. Germline values: CDR1 LNHDA, CDR2 SQIVND (reference sequence). With 3 bases clipped from V and 3 bases from J, the junction kept 6 bases outside the gene matches. The CDR3 runs to 15 residues. DNA for the CDR3: TGTGCCAGTAGTATCATGAGCGGGAGTAAAGAGACCCAGTACTTC. It specifies CASSIMSGSKETQYF.

The V and J genes are TRBV7-9 and TRBJ2-5, with 7 bases fitting TRBD2. Germline CDR1 is SEHNR and CDR2 is FQNEAQ (reference sequence). The CDR3 consists of 15 residues. With 0 bases clipped from V and 2 bases from J, the junction kept 3 bases outside the gene matches. CDR3 loop: CASSLAKLAQETQYF. Written as DNA, the CDR3 is TGTGCCAGCAGCTTAGCGAAACTAGCGCAAGAGACCCAGTACTTC.

This chain links TRBV7-8 with TRBJ2-7, with TRBD2 matching over 7 bases. From germline, CDR1 is SGHVS and CDR2 FQNEAQ. The CDR3 consists of 15 residues. Trimming removed 1 base from V and 0 bases from J; junction bases left unmatched: 3. In DNA, the CDR3 is TGTGCCAGCAGCTTAGTTGGCGGGAGCTCCTACGAGCAGTACTTC. This gives the protein CASSLVGGSSYEQYF.

This clone was counted once. The rearrangement uses TRBV19 and TRBJ1-5; a weak D match, TRBD1 (5 bases). Germline V gives CDR1 LNHDA, CDR2 SQIVND (reference sequence). CDR3 length: 14 amino acids. The germline V and J ends were trimmed by 5 bases and 5 bases, with 13 bases remaining between them. The CDR3 sequence: CASSPLGGYQPQHF. The CDR3 nucleotides read TGTGCCAGTAGTCCCCTCGGGGGGTATCAGCCCCAGCATTTT.

This clone was found once. This sequence joins TRBV15 and TRBJ1-4, with a possible D match to TRBD1 (6 bases). This CDR3 is 17 amino acids long. Germline CDR1 LNHNV, CDR2 YYDKDF (reference sequence). Trimming stripped 8 bases from V and 10 bases from J, with 29 bases between. Here the CDR3 DNA reads TGTGCCACCCACCCCTCCAGGGGCCGGTTGGGCCTCGGAAAACTGTTTTTT. Its translation: CATHPSRGRLGLGKLFF.

This chain uses TRBV5-6 with TRBJ2-2, with 9 bases that match TRBD2. Germline values: CDR1 SGHDT, CDR2 YYEEEE. CDR3 size: 16 residues. Trimming at V came to 3 bases and at J to 7 bases, leaving 10 bases not matched to a gene. The CDR3 sequence is CASSSGISGSIGELFF. Written as DNA, the CDR3 is TGTGCCAGCAGCTCAGGGATTAGCGGGAGCATCGGGGAGCTGTTTTTT.

The V gene is TRBV13, the J gene TRBJ2-7; 9 bases agree with TRBD1. The CDR3 contains 14 residues. V lost 5 bases and J lost 5; bases outside the gene matches: 7. CDR1 is PRHDT, CDR2 FYEKMQ, per germline (reference sequence). The CDR3 spells CASSPTGGDNEQYF. CDR3 DNA sequence: TGTGCCAGCAGCCCAACAGGGGGCGATAACGAGCAGTACTTC.